Listed here are 16 T cell receptor beta chains from one sample, sequenced in a study of T-cell reconstitution after alpha-beta-depleted transplantation in children. Molecular barcoding with unique molecular identifiers was used for the TCRbeta library. TCRdb reanalysed the PCR reads using MiXCR and keeps one entry per CDR3 protein. Counted here are about 610,000 distinct CDR3 sequences, 10% occurring once; the ten biggest clones make up roughly 3.9%. The specimen comprised PBMCs from the stem cell graft donor, sampled from the stem cell graft. These receptors all come from a human donor who donated a stem cell graft to a child with acute myeloid leukemia.

This clonotype showed up many times. The rearrangement links TRBV24-1 to TRBJ2-5, with 9 positions matching TRBD2. V was pared by 4 bases and J by 5 bases, with 4 bases of the junction left unmatched. This CDR3 has 14 amino acids. Germline CDR1 is KGHDR and CDR2 is SFDVKD. For the CDR3, the DNA is TGTGCCACCAGTGACCCTGGACTAGCGGAGACCCAGTACTTC. Translated, it gives CATSDPGLAETQYF.

Only a few counts were recorded for this clonotype. This chain uses TRBV6-2 or TRBV6-3 with TRBJ2-7; D may be TRBD2 (6 bases). Between the trimmed V and J ends, which lost 0 bases and 8 bases, there was a span of 11 bases. There are 13 residues in the CDR3. Per the germline V gene, CDR1 is MNHEY and CDR2 is SVGEGT. The CDR3 reads CASSYSSGPQQYF. CDR3 nucleotides: TGTGCCAGCAGTTACTCGAGCGGGCCTCAGCAGTACTTC.

This chain links TRBV14 with TRBJ2-2, with 7 bases lining up with TRBD2. V shed 0 bases, J shed 7 bases, and the junction held 11 bases outside the gene matches. CDR1 is SGHDN, CDR2 FVKESK, per germline. CDR3 length: 17 residues. The CDR3 region has the DNA TGTGCCAGCAGCCAAGATTTGGTCGGCGGGAGCGTCGGGGAGCTGTTTTTT. This gives the protein CASSQDLVGGSVGELFF. Combining the CDR3 with reference TRBV14 and TRBJ2-2 gives the whole variable domain EAGVTQFPSHSVIEKGQTVTLRCDPISGHDNLYWYRRVMGKEIKFLLHFVKESKQDESGMPNNRFLAERTGGTYSTLKVQPAELEDSGVYFCASSQDLVGGSVGELFFGEGSRLTVL.

To note about this clonotype: At one end the junction does not follow the germline gene, possibly because of a read error. This chain joins TRBV27 and TRBJ2-7; D assignment may be TRBD1 or TRBD2 (6 bases each). The CDR3 is 11 amino acids. Germline values: CDR1 MNHEY, CDR2 SMNVEV (reference sequence). This CDR3 is CASSSPTGAAF. DNA for the CDR3: TGTGCCAGCAGTTCCCCGACGGGGGCCGCCTTC.

This clonotype was recorded at least ten times. The V gene is TRBV29-1, the J gene TRBJ2-7, with D hard to call. The CDR3 sequence is 12 residues long. Germline CDR1 reads SQVTM; CDR2 reads ANQGSEA. The V end lost 4 bases, the J end lost 1 base, and 8 bases lay between the germline ends. In nucleotides, the CDR3 is TGCAGCGTTGGTTTAGGGTCCTACGAGCAGTACTTC. Protein sequence: CSVGLGSYEQYF.

In its sample, this clonotype was seen a few times. CDR3 protein: CASSSDGAGDQPQHF. The CDR3 nucleotides are TGCGCCAGCAGCTCAGACGGGGCAGGGGATCAGCCCCAGCATTTT. The V gene is TRBV5-1, the J gene TRBJ1-5, with a tentative D call TRBD1 (6 bases). From germline, CDR1 is SGHRS and CDR2 YFSETQ. The CDR3 totals 15 residues. V gave up 3 bases and J gave up 5 bases, with 15 bases separating them.

The chain combines TRBV5-1 with TRBJ2-7, with 15 bases matching TRBD2. The germline V gene has CDR1 SGHRS and CDR2 YFSETQ. Trimming took 3 bases from V and 5 from J; bases not matched to a gene: 6. This CDR3 has 16 residues. Here the CDR3 reads CASSSKGTSGRNEQYF. The CDR3 nucleotides read TGCGCCAGCAGCTCCAAAGGGACTAGCGGGAGGAACGAGCAGTACTTC. The variable domain in full, completed from reference TRBV5-1 and TRBJ2-7, reads KAGVTQTPRYLIKTRGQQVTLSCSPISGHRSVSWYQQTPGQGLQFLFEYFSETQRNKGNFPGRFSGRQFSNSRSEMNVSTLELGDSALYLCASSSKGTSGRNEQYFGPGTRLTVT.

The sample holds many counts of this clonotype. The rearrangement joins TRBV19 to TRBJ2-5; a weak D match, TRBD2 (5 bases). This CDR3 contains 15 residues. With 5 bases removed from V and 1 base from J, the gap between germline ends came to 14 bases. Germline lookup yields CDR1 LNHDA and CDR2 SQIVND (reference sequence). In nucleotides, the CDR3 is TGTGCCAGTAGTCCCCGAGGGTCGGGCCAAGAGACCCAGTACTTC. As protein: CASSPRGSGQETQYF.

In its sample, this clonotype was seen many times. The chain has TRBV11-2 and TRBJ1-6, with 9 positions matching TRBD1. J lost 6 bases, V lost 4 bases, and 4 bases had no gene match. Germline lookup yields CDR1 SGHAT and CDR2 FQNNGV. This CDR3 contains 15 residues. This chain's CDR3 is CASSWTGVGNSPLHF. The CDR3 region has the DNA TGTGCCAGCAGCTGGACAGGGGTCGGTAATTCACCCCTCCACTTT.

This clonotype was detected only a few times. The chain recombines TRBV20-1 with TRBJ1-5, with TRBD1 as a possible D gene (5 bases). Trimming removed 6 bases from V and 0 bases from J, with 12 bases in between. Germline V gene sequence: CDR1 DFQATT, CDR2 SNEGSKA (reference sequence). The CDR3 sequence is 14 residues long. This CDR3 reads CSADTGYSNQPQHF. CDR3 bases: TGCAGTGCGGACACGGGATATAGCAATCAGCCCCAGCATTTT.

This clonotype was observed at least ten times. The J gene is TRBJ2-7, the V gene TRBV29-1, with TRBD1 identical over 9 bases. The CDR3 has 14 residues. Germline-derived CDR1 and CDR2 are SQVTM and ANQGSEA. Trimming at V came to 2 bases and at J to 1 base, leaving 3 bases not matched to a gene. The CDR3, as DNA: TGCAGCGTTGAACCGACAGGGGGGTCCTACGAGCAGTACTTC. Amino acids: CSVEPTGGSYEQYF.

The V gene is TRBV20-1, the J gene TRBJ2-3; D possibly corresponds to TRBD2 (7 bases). Germline V gene data show CDR1 as DFQATT and CDR2 as SNEGSKA (reference sequence). Trimming pared 5 bases from V and 5 bases from J, leaving 20 bases between. The CDR3 has 15 residues. CDR3 sequence (DNA): TGCAGTGCTCAAGGGGGGAGGGGGAACCAAGATACGCAGTATTTT. This encodes CSAQGGRGNQDTQYF.

In this sample, this clonotype turned up a few times. The rearrangement links TRBV12-3 or TRBV12-4 to TRBJ1-2, with D tentatively TRBD1 (6 bases). The V end was cut by 6 bases, the J end by 7 bases, with 15 bases between. The CDR3 loop spans 13 amino acids. In DNA form, the CDR3 reads TGTGCCAGCAGCCCTGGGGGGCGAACTGGCTACACCTTC. Its translation is CASSPGGRTGYTF.

This clonotype came up many times. The chain employs TRBV5-1 and TRBJ2-3; D ambiguous. This CDR3 has 14 amino acids. Germline CDR1 SGHRS, CDR2 YFSETQ. Trimming stripped 3 bases from V and 4 bases from J, with 12 bases between. In DNA, the CDR3 is TGCGCCAGCAGCTCCTTAGTAGTTTCAGATACGCAGTATTTT. Amino acid sequence: CASSSLVVSDTQYF.

There are many counts of this clonotype. The chain uses TRBV9 and TRBJ2-1; D remains unclear. The germline V gene encodes CDR1 SGDLS and CDR2 YYNGEE. Trimming stripped 4 bases from V and 5 bases from J, with 10 bases between. The CDR3 length is 13 residues. CDR3 amino acids: CASSPDGNNEQFF. Written as DNA, the CDR3 is TGTGCCAGCAGCCCTGACGGTAACAATGAGCAGTTCTTC.

V is TRBV10-3 and J is TRBJ2-5; a possible D gene is TRBD2 (6 bases). CDR3 length: 14 residues. The germline CDR1 and CDR2 sequences are ENHRY and SYGVKD. Trimming took 6 bases from V and 4 from J, leaving 15 bases between them. The CDR3 DNA reads TGTGCCATCAGGAGGGAGGCGTCAGGAGAGACCCAGTACTTC. Its translation: CAIRREASGETQYF.